Each of the 11 T cell receptor beta chains below was sequenced from the same sample in a study of blood T cell repertoires in COVID-19. Generated by immunoSEQ multiplex PCR, the TCRdb table keeps only in-frame clones and is missing some. The data show tens of thousands of clones, with approximately 82% seen just once and roughly 10% held by the top ten. The sequenced sample was peripheral blood. All receptors derive from a man between 60 and 75 years old with acute or convalescent COVID-19.

This chain links TRBV29-1 with TRBJ1-2, with D hard to call. Trimming cost V 6 bases and J 7 bases, with 9 bases left between them. Germline V lookup: CDR1 SQVTM, CDR2 ANQGSEA. The CDR3 spans 10 residues. CDR3 nucleotide sequence: TGCAGCGTCTACTGGAGTGGCTACACCTTC. Its protein is CSVYWSGYTF. Full variable domain (rest looked up from reference TRBV29-1 and TRBJ1-2): SAVISQKPSRDICQRGTSLTIQCQVDSQVTMMFWYRQQPGQSLTLIATANQGSEATYESGFVIDKFPISRPNLTFSTLTVSNMSPEDSSIYLCSVYWSGYTFGSGTRLTVV.

This clone has only a few counts. CDR3 nucleotides: TGTGCCAGCAGCCTCTACAGGGATTCACCCCTCCACTTT. Its protein product is CASSLYRDSPLHF. The genes are TRBV12-3 or TRBV12-4 and TRBJ1-6, with D perhaps TRBD1 (6 bases). V lost 6 bases, J lost 8 bases, and 11 bases lay in between. There are 13 residues in the CDR3.

The J gene is TRBJ2-3, the V gene TRBV4-2; maybe TRBD2 (5 bases). Germline CDR1 LGHNA, CDR2 YNFKEQ. The CDR3 length is 14 residues. V shed 5 bases and J shed 4 bases, with 13 bases lying between them. In DNA, the CDR3 is TGTGCCAGCAGCTTGAGCCGGACTGCAGATACGCAGTATTTT. This codes for CASSLSRTADTQYF.

The V call is TRBV18, the J call TRBJ1-2; D is uncertain. Germline V gene lookup returns CDR1 KGHSH and CDR2 LQKENI. Trimming took off 3 bases at V and 6 bases at J, with 11 bases between the two ends. The CDR3 runs 13 residues. CDR3 loop: CASSPTAGDGYTF. The CDR3 nucleotides read TGTGCCAGCTCACCCACCGCGGGAGATGGCTACACCTTC.

The chain is built from TRBV6-2 or TRBV6-3 and TRBJ1-5, with TRBD1 identical over 7 bases. The V gene's germline CDR1 is MNHEY and CDR2 SVGEGT. The CDR3 has 18 residues. V trimming: 2 bases; J trimming: 0 bases; junction bases outside the gene matches: 10. As DNA, the CDR3 is TGTGCCAGCAGTTACGACAGACAGGGTCGGAGTAGCAATCAGCCCCAGCATTTT. Protein product: CASSYDRQGRSSNQPQHF.

V and J are TRBV6-6 and TRBJ1-1; possible D gene TRBD1, 6 bases. This CDR3 has 13 residues. V was cut by 8 bases and J by 3 bases, with 13 bases left in between. The germline V gene encodes CDR1 MNHNY and CDR2 SVGAGI (reference sequence). Here the CDR3 DNA reads TGTGCCAGCGGATTACAGGGAGACACTGAAGCTTTCTTT. Its translation is CASGLQGDTEAFF.

The rearrangement joins TRBV3-1 (or the pseudogene TRBV3-2) to TRBJ1-1, with D possibly being TRBD1 (6 bases). Germline CDR1 LGHDT, CDR2 YNNKEL (reference sequence). V was clipped by 0 bases and J by 11 bases, with 10 bases between them. The CDR3 has 12 amino acids. CDR3 in amino acids: CASSQEDRMAFF. The CDR3 nucleotides read TGTGCCAGCAGCCAAGAAGACAGGATGGCTTTCTTT.

V and J are TRBV20-1 and TRBJ1-1, with TRBD1 identical over 7 bases. J lost 0 bases, V lost 3 bases, and 4 bases had no gene match. The germline gives CDR1 DFQATT, CDR2 SNEGSKA (reference sequence). CDR3 length: 14 residues. The CDR3 DNA reads TGCAGTGCTAGTCGGGGGACAGTGAACACTGAAGCTTTCTTT. As protein: CSASRGTVNTEAFF.

The chain recombines TRBV5-1 with TRBJ2-1; TRBD1 agrees at 7 bases. The CDR3 sequence is 14 residues long. The trim removed 4 bases at V and 5 bases at J, leaving 6 bases unmatched. CDR1 and CDR2 (germline): SGHRS, YFSETQ. The CDR3 DNA sequence: TGCGCCAGCAGCCTGACAGGGAAAAACAATGAGCAGTTCTTC. This encodes CASSLTGKNNEQFF.

The chain couples TRBV6-4 to TRBJ2-7; possible D gene TRBD2, 5 bases. V lost 6 bases and J 6 bases, leaving 21 bases between the germline ends. CDR1 is MRHNA and CDR2 is SNTAGT in the germline V gene. This CDR3 has 15 residues. CDR3: CASRYSFPMAGEQYF. In DNA, the CDR3 is TGTGCCAGCAGGTACTCATTTCCGATGGCGGGCGAGCAGTACTTC.

This rearrangement joins TRBV2 to TRBJ2-1; D may be TRBD2 (5 bases). This CDR3 is built from 14 residues. Trimming pared 8 bases from V and 7 bases from J, leaving 18 bases between. Germline CDR1 is SNHLY and CDR2 is FYNNEI. CDR3 in amino acids: CASGRGGAINEQFF. The CDR3, as DNA: TGTGCCAGCGGTCGAGGAGGAGCTATTAATGAGCAGTTCTTC. Together with reference TRBV2 and TRBJ2-1, the CDR3 gives the full variable domain: EPEVTQTPSHQVTQMGQEVILRCVPISNHLYFYWYRQILGQKVEFLVSFYNNEISEKSEIFDDQFSVERPDGSNFTLKIRSTKLEDSAMYFCASGRGGAINEQFFGPGTRLTVL.